This T cell receptor beta chain was obtained from a study of cytomegalovirus exposure and HLA in healthy donors. Vbeta (60) and Jbeta (13) primers were used in the PCR. Repertoires were generated with immunoSEQ multiplex PCR, while TCRdb's copy carries only in-frame clones and drops some. The sample lists fewer than 200,000 clones, approximately 67% seen once, with around 4.5% in the top ten. Germline CDR1 and CDR2: MNHNS and SASEGT. This CDR3 contains 15 residues. V lost 1 base and J lost 2, with 9 bases in between. The chain carries TRBV6-1 and TRBJ1-5; D is possibly TRBD1 (5 bases). Material for sequencing was PBMCs. The TCR originated in a woman aged 18-29 years in good health and CMV-seropositive. The CDR3 nucleotides read TGTGCCAGCAGTGAAGAACAGGTGGGCAATCAGCCCCAGCATTTT. As protein: CASSEEQVGNQPQHF.